This entry is about one TCR beta chain. Sequence at one end of the junction differs from germline and may be a read error. The same CDR3 arises from other DNA sequences in this sample as well. These data come from a study of T cell changes during pregnancy in multiple sclerosis. The table came from immunoSEQ multiplex PCR; TCRdb's copy has only in-frame clones and leaves some out. The sample contains 100,000 to 130,000 clones, less than 95% of which appear only once. Specimen: peripheral blood, collected in the third trimester of pregnancy. This TCR came from a female donor in good health, enrolled as a control in a pregnancy study.

The CDR3 bases are TGTGCCACCAGCAGAGTTGTAACGCAGGGAATAAATCAGCCCCAACATTTT. It yields the protein CATSRVVTQGINQPQHF. The V call is TRBV15, the J call TRBJ1-5; D is perhaps TRBD1 (5 bases). The V gene's germline CDR1 is LNHNV and CDR2 YYDKDF (reference sequence). This CDR3 comprises 17 residues.